This T cell receptor beta chain was retrieved from a study of cytomegalovirus exposure and HLA in healthy donors. The study ran its PCR with 60 Vbeta and 13 Jbeta primers. Using immunoSEQ multiplex PCR, the repertoire was profiled, and TCRdb retains in-frame clones only, with some absent. The sample yields around 140,000 clones, approximately 80% seen once. The germline V and J ends were trimmed by 2 bases and 5 bases, with 4 bases remaining between them. Germline CDR1 and CDR2: MDHEN and SYDVKM. CDR3 length equals 12 residues. This clone showed up just once. The J gene is TRBJ2-4, the V gene TRBV28; D remains unclear. The TCR was taken from a female donor in good health and CMV-seronegative. Input material: PBMCs. This chain's CDR3 is CASSLLQNIQYF. The CDR3 DNA sequence: TGTGCCAGCAGTTTACTTCAAAACATTCAGTACTTC.